These 21 T cell receptor beta chains were sequenced from one sample in a study of cytomegalovirus exposure and HLA in healthy donors. Sequencing was performed with immunoSEQ multiplex PCR; in TCRdb, only in-frame clones are kept and a portion is missing. The profile shows hundreds of thousands of clones, around 87% of them singletons. Sequencing was done on a sample of PBMCs. The receptors originated from a woman between 18 and 29 years old in good health and CMV-seropositive.

This clone was recorded at least ten times. The chain carries TRBV7-3 and TRBJ2-1; the D gene is possibly TRBD2 (5 bases). Germline V CDR1 and CDR2: SGHTA, FQGTGA. CDR3 length: 14 amino acids. V lost 2 bases to trimming and J lost 6 bases, with 11 bases between them. CDR3 sequence reads: CASSLAGHRNEQFF. The CDR3 DNA is TGTGCCAGCAGCTTAGCGGGCCATCGCAATGAGCAGTTCTTC.

The chain couples TRBV4-1 to TRBJ1-2; D might be TRBD1 (5 bases). The CDR3 runs 16 residues. V lost 4 bases to trimming and J lost 2 bases, with 17 bases between them. The germline V gene encodes CDR1 MGHRA and CDR2 YSYEKL. CDR3 DNA: TGCGCCAGCAGCCCTCGGATCGGCGGGGGGAACTATGGCTACACCTTC. Its protein is CASSPRIGGGNYGYTF.

The CDR3 reads CASSSPAVEGYGQPQHF. The CDR3 nucleotides are TGTGCCAGCAGTTCCCCCGCCGTTGAGGGATACGGTCAGCCCCAGCATTTT. J is TRBJ1-5 and V is TRBV28; D gene ambiguous. Germline V lookup: CDR1 MDHEN, CDR2 SYDVKM. V was trimmed by 4 bases and J by 6 bases, leaving 22 bases between them. The CDR3 has 17 residues.

This chain uses TRBV30 with TRBJ2-1; possible D gene TRBD1, 6 bases. V lost 5 bases and J 10 bases, leaving 15 bases between the germline ends. Germline loops: CDR1 GTSNPN, CDR2 SVGIG (reference sequence). CDR3 length: 12 amino acids. The CDR3: CAWDTGNYEQFF. The CDR3 DNA follows: TGTGCCTGGGACACAGGGAATTACGAGCAGTTCTTC.

This clone was recorded only once. The rearrangement joins TRBV7-2 to TRBJ1-5; D call uncertain. CDR1 and CDR2 from the germline V gene are SGHTA and FQGNSA. V shed 5 bases and J shed 2 bases, with 10 bases lying between them. This CDR3 has 14 residues. The CDR3 DNA follows: TGTGCCAGCAGCGAAAATAGAGGCAATCAGCCCCAGCATTTT. Residues: CASSENRGNQPQHF.

This clone showed up just once. Distinct nucleotide sequences in the sample also encode this CDR3. The chain joins TRBV27 to TRBJ2-7; D gene ambiguous. Trimming shortened V by 0 bases and J by 1 base, and 7 bases separated the two germline ends. CDR1 is MNHEY, CDR2 SMNVEV, per germline (reference sequence). This CDR3 contains 14 residues. The CDR3 loop is CASSLSGTSYEQYF. The CDR3, as DNA: TGTGCCAGCAGTTTATCGGGCACATCCTACGAGCAGTACTTC.

The V and J genes are TRBV4-1 and TRBJ1-1; unclear D gene. The CDR3 runs 14 residues. V shed 1 base and J shed 5 bases, with 11 bases lying between them. The germline V gene encodes CDR1 MGHRA and CDR2 YSYEKL. The CDR3 nucleotides read TGCGCCAGCAGCCAAGGGGAGCTGGGGACTGAAGCTTTCTTT. Its translation is CASSQGELGTEAFF.

This rearrangement joins TRBV18 to TRBJ1-5; perhaps TRBD1 as D (5 bases). Germline-derived CDR1 and CDR2 are KGHSH and LQKENI. V lost 2 bases and J lost 4, with 12 bases in between. The CDR3 runs to 15 residues. The CDR3 sequence: CASSPGRENNQPQHF. In nucleotides, the CDR3 is TGTGCCAGCTCACCAGGCAGGGAAAATAATCAGCCCCAGCATTTT.

Here the CDR3 reads CASSSPPGQGIEQYF. DNA of the CDR3: TGCGCCAGCAGCTCGCCGCCCGGACAGGGGATCGAGCAGTACTTC. The chain couples TRBV5-1 to TRBJ2-7; 9 nucleotides line up with TRBD1. V lost 3 bases to trimming and J lost 6 bases; unmatched junction nucleotides: 10. Germline V gives CDR1 SGHRS, CDR2 YFSETQ. The CDR3 length is 15 residues.

The chain employs TRBV5-1 and TRBJ2-2; D may be TRBD2 (5 bases). V gave up 0 bases and J gave up 0 bases, with 9 bases separating them. This CDR3 is 16 amino acids long. Germline V gene sequence: CDR1 SGHRS, CDR2 YFSETQ. DNA for the CDR3: TGCGCCAGCAGCTTGGCCGAACTAGCGAACACCGGGGAGCTGTTTTTT. The encoded protein is CASSLAELANTGELFF.

The V gene is TRBV30, the J gene TRBJ2-7, with 9 positions matching TRBD2. V shed 3 bases and J 5 bases; nucleotides not matched to a gene: 17. Per the germline V gene, CDR1 is GTSNPN and CDR2 is SVGIG (reference sequence). CDR3 length equals 17 residues. The CDR3 DNA reads TGTGCCTGGAGGGGGGAGGCTAGCGGGATGGTCCAGAACGAGCAGTACTTC. Protein: CAWRGEASGMVQNEQYF.

This clone has a handful of counts. For the CDR3, the DNA is TGTGCCAGCTGGTTCGACAGGGCTCCCTACGAGCAGTACTTC. Translation: CASWFDRAPYEQYF. The chain recombines TRBV2 with TRBJ2-7, with TRBD1 matching over 7 bases. V lost 8 bases and J lost 2; bases outside the gene matches: 9. The CDR3 is 14 residues long. Germline assignment: CDR1 SNHLY and CDR2 FYNNEI.

In this sample, this clone turned up a few times. The chain combines TRBV10-3 with TRBJ2-2; D may be TRBD2 (6 bases). Germline V CDR1 and CDR2: ENHRY, SYGVKD. The V end lost 7 bases, the J end lost 5 bases, and 8 bases lay between the germline ends. The length of the CDR3 is 12 residues. CDR3 bases: TGTGCCATCAACAGCGGGACCGGGGAGCTGTTTTTT. It specifies CAINSGTGELFF.

The rearrangement uses TRBV2 and TRBJ2-1; 10 positions match TRBD2. The germline V gene encodes CDR1 SNHLY and CDR2 FYNNEI. The CDR3 is made up of 12 amino acids. This CDR3 is CACSGRRNEQFF. The CDR3 DNA is TGTGCTTGTAGCGGGAGGCGGAATGAGCAGTTCTTC.

The chain employs TRBV6-6 and TRBJ2-7; a weak D match, TRBD2 (5 bases). This CDR3 spans 12 amino acids. V lost 2 bases and J 9 bases, leaving 11 bases between the germline ends. Germline CDR1 MNHNY, CDR2 SVGAGI (reference sequence). CDR3 sequence reads: CASSYDYDVQYF. CDR3 nucleotide sequence: TGTGCCAGCAGTTACGACTATGACGTGCAGTACTTC.

This clone has only one observation. The rearrangement links TRBV5-6 to TRBJ2-7; maybe TRBD2 (5 bases). This CDR3 region has 14 residues. Germline V gene sequence: CDR1 SGHDT, CDR2 YYEEEE. V was shortened by 4 bases and J by 1 base, with 12 bases between the two germline ends. The CDR3 loop reads CASSQEAVSYEQYF. CDR3 DNA: TGTGCCAGCAGCCAGGAGGCAGTGTCCTACGAGCAGTACTTC.

A few counts support this clone. This chain connects TRBV30 to TRBJ1-4; 10 positions agree with TRBD1. This CDR3 has 15 amino acids. The V gene end was trimmed by 1 base and the J gene end by 6 bases; junction bases not matched to a gene: 5. Germline V gene data show CDR1 as GTSNPN and CDR2 as SVGIG (reference sequence). Written as DNA, the CDR3 is TGTGCCTGGAGTGCCCCGACAGGGGGCTATGAAAAACTGTTTTTT. Its protein is CAWSAPTGGYEKLFF.

This clone was detected only a few times. This chain links TRBV19 with TRBJ1-2; no reliable D call. The CDR3 length is 14 residues. Trimming took off 7 bases at V and 2 bases at J, with 14 bases between the two ends. Germline CDR1 and CDR2: LNHDA and SQIVND (reference sequence). This chain's CDR3 is CASTAGGTNYGYTF. In DNA form, the CDR3 reads TGTGCCAGTACGGCAGGAGGCACAAACTATGGCTACACCTTC.

This clone came up once. This chain joins TRBV5-1 and TRBJ2-7; 7 bases are a match to TRBD1. V was pared by 4 bases and J by 4 bases, with 11 bases of the junction left unmatched. The CDR3 contains 15 residues. CDR1 is SGHRS, CDR2 YFSETQ, per germline. The CDR3 here is CASSPDGQVQYEQYF. For the CDR3, the DNA is TGCGCCAGCAGCCCGGACGGACAGGTTCAGTACGAGCAGTACTTC.

The chain employs TRBV11-2 and TRBJ2-1; 11 positions match TRBD2. Trimming removed 1 base from V and 5 bases from J; junction bases left unmatched: 7. The CDR3 loop spans 17 amino acids. Germline V gene sequence: CDR1 SGHAT, CDR2 FQNNGV. The CDR3 protein is CASSLAVGLAVNNEQFF. CDR3 bases: TGTGCCAGCAGCTTAGCGGTGGGACTAGCGGTAAACAATGAGCAGTTCTTC.

The rearrangement links TRBV7-8 to TRBJ1-1, with TRBD1 matching over 11 bases. Germline trimming cut 10 bases from V and 0 bases from J; bases unmatched to any gene: 13. CDR3 size: 17 residues. Per germline, CDR1 SGHVS and CDR2 FQNEAQ. CDR3 residues: CATPPPGQGGLNTEAFF. CDR3 nucleotide sequence: TGTGCCACCCCGCCCCCGGGACAGGGGGGTTTGAACACTGAAGCTTTCTTT.